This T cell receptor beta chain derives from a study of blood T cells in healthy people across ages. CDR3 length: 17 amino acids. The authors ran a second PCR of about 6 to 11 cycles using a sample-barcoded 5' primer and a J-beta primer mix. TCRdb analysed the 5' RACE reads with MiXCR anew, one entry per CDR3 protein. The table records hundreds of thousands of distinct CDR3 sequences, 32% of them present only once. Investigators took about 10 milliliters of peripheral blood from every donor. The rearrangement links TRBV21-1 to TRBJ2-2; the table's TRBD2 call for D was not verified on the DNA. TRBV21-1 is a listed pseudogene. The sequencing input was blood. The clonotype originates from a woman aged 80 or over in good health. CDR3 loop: CASTSLAGGPDTGELFF. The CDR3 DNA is TGTGCCAGCACCTCGCTCGCGGGGGGGCCGGACACCGGGGAGCTGTTTTTT.